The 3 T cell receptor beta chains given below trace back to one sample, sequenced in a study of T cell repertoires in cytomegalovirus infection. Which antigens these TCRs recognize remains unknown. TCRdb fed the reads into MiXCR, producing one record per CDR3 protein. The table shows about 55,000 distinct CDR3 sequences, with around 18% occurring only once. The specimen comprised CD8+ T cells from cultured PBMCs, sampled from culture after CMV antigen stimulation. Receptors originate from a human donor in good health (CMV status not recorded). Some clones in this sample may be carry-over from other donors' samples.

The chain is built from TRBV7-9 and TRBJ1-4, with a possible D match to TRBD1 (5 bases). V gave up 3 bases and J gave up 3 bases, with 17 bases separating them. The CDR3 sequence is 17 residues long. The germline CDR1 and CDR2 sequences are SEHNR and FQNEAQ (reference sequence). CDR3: CASSLGDVQTANEKLFF. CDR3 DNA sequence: TGTGCCAGCAGCTTGGGCGACGTGCAGACAGCTAATGAAAAACTGTTTTTT.

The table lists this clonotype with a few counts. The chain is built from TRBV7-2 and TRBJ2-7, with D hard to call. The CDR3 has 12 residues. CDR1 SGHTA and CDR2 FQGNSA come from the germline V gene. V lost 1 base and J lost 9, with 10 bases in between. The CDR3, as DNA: TGTGCCAGCAGCTTAGAAGGCCGAGGGCAGTACTTC. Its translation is CASSLEGRGQYF.

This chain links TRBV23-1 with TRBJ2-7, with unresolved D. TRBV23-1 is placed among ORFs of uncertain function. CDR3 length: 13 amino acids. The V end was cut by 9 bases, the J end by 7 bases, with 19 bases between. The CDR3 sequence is CARSGGDHWEQYF. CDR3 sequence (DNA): TGCGCCAGATCGGGTGGAGACCACTGGGAGCAGTACTTC.